A selection of T cell receptor beta chains follows, all from one sample in a study of Graves' ophthalmopathy and Graves' hyperthyroidism. Each CDR3 protein gets one entry after TCRdb re-called the multiplex PCR reads with MiXCR. The table lists about 600,000 distinct CDR3 sequences, 39% of them singletons. Sequenced input: peripheral blood or thyroid tissue (not recorded which). All receptors come from an adult man with Graves' hyperthyroidism. CDR3s leave out the opening cysteine and the closing phenylalanine or tryptophan. Fields, in order: J gene, V gene, CDR3 protein.

>TRBJ2-2|TRBV29-1
SVGGGVMAGELF
>TRBJ2-7|TRBV5-6
ASSGTGTSGRNEQY
>TRBJ2-6|TRBV7-9
ASSLALGQAEA
>TRBJ1-4|TRBV5-5
ASSPRRTNEKLF
>TRBJ1-5|TRBV20-1
SARDGHDNQPQH
>TRBJ2-2|TRBV7-8
ANSLLGNGELF
>TRBJ1-1|TRBV15
ATSSNIFGTEAF
>TRBJ1-4|TRBV5-6
ASSSILTPGTNEKLF
>TRBJ1-5|TRBV19
ASTWDRYQPQH
>TRBJ1-5|TRBV12-3/TRBV12-4
ASSAGYQPQH
>TRBJ2-2|TRBV2
ASNQGTNIHGELF
>TRBJ2-7|TRBV7-2
ASSHEPGLAYEQY
>TRBJ2-7|TRBV10-2
ASSETAGYEQY
>TRBJ1-1|TRBV15
ATSPRYSPGEAF
>TRBJ2-7|TRBV5-1
ASSLVGALIHEQY
>TRBJ2-7|TRBV11-2
ASSDGTGIPHEQY
>TRBJ1-1|TRBV12-3/TRBV12-4
ASSLVSSSEAF
>TRBJ1-2|TRBV4-1
ASSQDPKGAQGYGYT
>TRBJ2-5|TRBV20-1
SASPTRLAGETQY
>TRBJ1-5|TRBV20-1
SARDLGNQPQH
>TRBJ2-5|TRBV6-5
ASSYGGDETQY
>TRBJ2-3|TRBV2
ASSEGGRGADTQY
>TRBJ2-5|TRBV12-3/TRBV12-4
ASSFAKEAQY
>-|TRBV7-2
AIQRGEYNEQF
>TRBJ1-2|TRBV5-1
ASSLGGTGGQGKAGYT
>TRBJ1-5|TRBV6-6
ASSRNSNQPQH
>TRBJ2-5|TRBV29-1
SVGTGGGTQY
>TRBJ1-2|TRBV5-5
ASSIDRAYGYT
>TRBJ1-6|TRBV7-6
ASSLDRQGANNSPLH
>TRBJ2-2|TRBV10-3
AISARGWNTGELF
>-|TRBV7-9
ASSFSPRVDNEQF
>TRBJ2-7|TRBV28
ASRPMASSYEQY
>TRBJ1-1|TRBV5-1
ASSSWGGFEVNTEAF
>TRBJ2-7|TRBV7-9
ASSLDSSELLYEQY
>TRBJ2-2|TRBV19
ASSPPVVGVATGELF
>TRBJ1-5|TRBV19
ASSQTGSNQPQH
>TRBJ1-6|TRBV20-1
SASYKGGLDSPLH
>TRBJ2-5|TRBV6-6
ASSNGARETQY
>TRBJ1-5|TRBV15
ATSREGVGGQPQH
>TRBJ1-1|TRBV28
ASSPNFAVQNTEAF
>TRBJ2-7|TRBV29-1
SVGLAGVSYEQY
>TRBJ2-5|TRBV13
ASSHQLAGVSF
>TRBJ2-5|TRBV9
ASSLPASGGSQETQY
>TRBJ2-2|TRBV6-5
ASSYLRQGKGGELF
>TRBJ1-2|TRBV9
ASSVAGGAGYGYT
>TRBJ1-1|TRBV20-1
SARGRTGWNTEAF
>TRBJ2-3|TRBV7-9
ASSFAPPGNTQY
>TRBJ2-7|TRBV6-2/TRBV6-3
ASVQGLSYEQY
>TRBJ2-2|TRBV19
ASIGAGELF
>TRBJ1-5|TRBV7-3
ASSSDSGQGSNQPQH
>TRBJ1-1|TRBV29-1
SASSLVVNTEAF